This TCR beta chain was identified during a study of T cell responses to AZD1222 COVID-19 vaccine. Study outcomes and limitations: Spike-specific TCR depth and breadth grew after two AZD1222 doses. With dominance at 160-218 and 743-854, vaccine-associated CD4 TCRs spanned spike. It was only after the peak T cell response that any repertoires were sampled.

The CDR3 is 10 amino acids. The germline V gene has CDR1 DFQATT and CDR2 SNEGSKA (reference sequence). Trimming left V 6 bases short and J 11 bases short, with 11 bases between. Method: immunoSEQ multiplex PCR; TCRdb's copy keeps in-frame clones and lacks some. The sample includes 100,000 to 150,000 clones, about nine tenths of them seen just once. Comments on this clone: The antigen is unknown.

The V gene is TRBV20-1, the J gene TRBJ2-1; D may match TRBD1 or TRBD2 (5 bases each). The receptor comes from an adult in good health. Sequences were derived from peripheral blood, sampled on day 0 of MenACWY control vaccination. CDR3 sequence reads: CSAWDRKQFF. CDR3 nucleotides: TGCAGTGCATGGGACCGAAAGCAGTTCTTC.